This TCR beta chain was recovered during a study of T cell responses to AZD1222 COVID-19 vaccine (dated by TCRdb to the early 2020s). Turning to the overall study: AZD1222 recipients with second doses at about 4 weeks or about 12 weeks were pooled, because spike-specific TCR depth and breadth did not differ between schedules. Trial participants were enrolled into age subgroups of 18-55, 56-69 and 70-plus years, which contained 148, 28 and 57 TCR-sequenced participants, respectively. A total of under 250 trial participants underwent TCR sequencing, of whom roughly 210 had received two doses of AZD1222 and 26 had received two doses of the MenACWY control vaccine.

The sample's time point label, decoded: baseline before first vaccination. Vaccinee samples were obtained from the UK trials COV001 and COV002, which included a single-blind randomized controlled phase 2/3 trial of AZD1222 (ChAdOx1 nCoV-19) in healthy adults. For TCRbeta chain sequencing, PBMC samples from trial participants were taken at day 0 and at day 28 after the second dose. Findings and caveats that apply to the study as a whole: Participants were mostly white British, with more females than males. The authors suggested clonal diversity may have been underestimated. Conclusions about previously exposed vaccinees were limited because only five to seven AZD1222 recipients were SARS-CoV-2 seropositive at baseline. Because no day 14 peak-response samples were available, the repertoires could be characterized only after the peak T cell response. CD4 TCRs associated with the vaccine covered the entire spike protein, and the dominant responses were in regions 160-218 and 743-854. Nearly half of unique spike-specific TCRs reportedly recognized epitopes outside regions mutated in the B.1.351 and B.1.1.7 variants. The 56-69-year group was small, and its depth increase did not reach significance, likely because of low power. A significant rise in spike-specific TCR breadth and depth was observed after two AZD1222 doses relative to day 0 and relative to MenACWY recipients.

The CDR3 regions of human TCRbeta chains were subjected to immunosequencing. As for how the authors treated the data: Repertoire TCRs were matched against a reference library of SARS-CoV-2-specific TCRs generated with the MIRA antigen-specificity platform. Breadth was defined as the fraction of unique TCRs that were SARS-CoV-2-associated. Depth was defined as the fraction of total T cells that were SARS-CoV-2-associated. Each spike-specific TCR was assigned to its reactive spike region and to a CD4 or CD8 class using the MIRA data. Log10-transformed breadth and depth values were compared by one-way ANOVA with Sidak's multiple comparisons tests. Sourced from immuneACCESS, this table was stored by TCRdb with only in-frame sequences that have V and J called. A share of the clones is absent; for the studies checked, an unresolved V gene accounts for under half, and the remainder has no known explanation. V and J calls and clone size are given by that table; D and trimming were obtained from the DNA. In all, the sample holds about 260,000 clones, and 85% to 95% of those were seen once. Of the sample, roughly 0.51% falls within the top ten clones.

As regards this clone: It lacks a known antigen. One base away there is no much larger clone; base qualities are not given.

The CDR3 goes from the cysteine to the phenylalanine over 15 residues. Only CDR3 DNA remains: 45 bases, in frame from the first base. V lost 3 bases and J lost 7 bases, and the count of bases not matched to a germline gene is 9. From a lookup of the germline V gene, CDR1 and CDR2 are KGHSH and LQKENI. The receptor's source is an adult in good health. The rearrangement combines TRBV18 with TRBJ2-1; a stretch of 7 junction bases matches TRBD2. The sequenced sample was peripheral blood, obtained on day 0 of AZD1222 vaccination. The CDR3 corresponds to CASSPPPGGWNEQFF. The nucleotides read TGTGCCAGCTCACCCCCCCCGGGGGGATGGAATGAGCAGTTCTTC. The CDR3, completed at both ends by the reference TRBV18 and TRBJ2-1 genes, gives the full variable domain NAGVMQNPRHLVRRRGQEARLRCSPMKGHSHVYWYRQLPEEGLKFMVYLQKENIIDESGMPKERFSAEFPKEGPSILRIQQVVRGDSAAYFCASSPPPGGWNEQFFGPGTRLTVL.